This T cell receptor beta chain was sequenced during a study of T cells in Graves' hyperthyroidism and ophthalmopathy. Study-level results: Expanded thyroid clonotypes (above 0.001) were mostly also found in blood.

A word on this clonotype: Antigen unknown. This sequence may be a read error, since a much larger clone differs from it by one base.

Disease duration under 2 months; hyperthyroidism patients were aged 18 to 65. Thyroid ultrasound and orbital computed tomography, with clinical symptoms and serum thyroxine and TRAb, informed diagnoses. From RNA transcripts, TCR beta CDR3 regions were amplified. HTBI primers were the set used in a first-round RT-PCR of the TCR CDR3. TCRdb analysed the multiplex PCR reads with MiXCR anew, one entry per CDR3 protein. The sample lists about 540,000 distinct CDR3 sequences; 35% to 55% were seen once. The clonotype was recovered from a woman aged 18-29 years with Graves' hyperthyroidism. The sample was peripheral blood or thyroid tissue (not recorded which).

CDR3 protein: CASQAGRNYEQYF. The CDR3 coding sequence is TGTGCCAGTCAGGCAGGGAGGAACTACGAGCAGTACTTC. The chain is built from TRBV11-1 and TRBJ2-7; D might be TRBD2 (6 bases). V dropped 9 bases and J dropped 3 bases, with 15 bases sitting between them. This CDR3 spans 13 amino acids. Germline values: CDR1 SGHAT, CDR2 FQDESV (reference sequence).